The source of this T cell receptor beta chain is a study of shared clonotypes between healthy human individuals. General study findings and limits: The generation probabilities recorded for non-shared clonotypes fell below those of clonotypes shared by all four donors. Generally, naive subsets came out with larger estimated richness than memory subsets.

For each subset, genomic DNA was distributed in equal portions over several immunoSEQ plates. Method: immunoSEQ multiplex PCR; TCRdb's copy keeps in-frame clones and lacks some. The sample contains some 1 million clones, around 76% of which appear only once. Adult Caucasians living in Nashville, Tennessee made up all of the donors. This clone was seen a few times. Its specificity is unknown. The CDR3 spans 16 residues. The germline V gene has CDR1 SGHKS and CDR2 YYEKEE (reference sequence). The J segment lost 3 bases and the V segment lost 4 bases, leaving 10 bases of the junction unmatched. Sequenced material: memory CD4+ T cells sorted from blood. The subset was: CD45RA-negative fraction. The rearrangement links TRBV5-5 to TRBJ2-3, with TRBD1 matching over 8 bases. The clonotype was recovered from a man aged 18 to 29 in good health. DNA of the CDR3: TGTGCCAGCAGCCGGGCAGGGGGCAGGGCGACAGATACGCAGTATTTT. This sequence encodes CASSRAGGRATDTQYF.